This T cell receptor (beta chain) derives from a study of blood T cells in healthy people across ages. Study findings and constraints: Per million T cells, TCR beta diversity dropped roughly linearly as age increased.

As regards this clonotype: Its antigen remains unknown.

After removal of 3 bases from V and 2 bases from J, the junction contained 9 bases not matched to a gene. CDR1 LNHDA and CDR2 SQIVND come from the germline V gene (reference sequence). The CDR3 length is 17 residues. Together with a sample-barcoded 5' primer, a J-beta primer mix was included in a second PCR lasting about 7 to 12 cycles. Via MiXCR, TCRdb re-called the 5' RACE reads, giving one row per CDR3 protein. Found here are 550,000 to 700,000 distinct CDR3 sequences, 25% to 30% of them singletons; the top ten hold roughly 18%. The receptor comes from a woman between 65 and 79 years old in good health. The sequenced sample was blood. The J gene is TRBJ1-3, the V gene TRBV19, with 8 bases matching TRBD1. CDR3 coding DNA: TGTGCCAGTAGTATCTTCCCGACAGGGGCACCTGGAAACACCATATATTTT. The encoded protein is CASSIFPTGAPGNTIYF.